This is a list of T cell receptor beta chains from one sample in a study of OX40 agonist ivuxolimab in advanced cancers. The data were produced by immunoSEQ multiplex PCR, yet TCRdb's version contains in-frame clones alone and is incomplete. The repertoire holds more than 75,000 clones, with more than 80% as singletons. The specimen was CD4+ or CD8+ T cells sorted from blood, collected in a trial of the OX40 agonist ivuxolimab. The receptors stem from an adult with an advanced solid tumor such as melanoma, head and neck, liver or kidney cancer. The CDR3 runs from the conserved cysteine through the conserved F or W. A D gene is named only where the DNA matches it firmly. Clone size appears in some rows only: once, few, many, or a class for an expanded clone.

>TRBV2|TRBJ2-1|-|-
CASTPTGTSSYNEQFF
TGTGCCAGCACCCCTACAGGGACAAGCTCCTACAATGAGCAGTTCTTC
>TRBV4-3|TRBJ1-3|-|-
CASSPGAGNTIYF
TGCGCCAGCAGCCCGGGAGCTGGAAACACCATATATTTT
>TRBV18|TRBJ2-3|-|-
CASSPTGDGADTQYF
TGTGCCAGCTCACCCACTGGTGACGGAGCAGATACGCAGTATTTT
>TRBV5-5|TRBJ1-2|-|TRBD1
CASSPTGTGIGYTF
TGTGCCAGCAGCCCCACCGGGACAGGGATTGGCTACACCTTC
>TRBV28|TRBJ2-1|-|TRBD2
CASRLAAGGSYNEQFF
TGTGCCAGCAGACTCGCAGCGGGGGGGAGCTACAATGAGCAGTTCTTC
>TRBV6-5|TRBJ2-1|-|-
CASSYSEFENEQFF
TGTGCCAGCAGTTACTCAGAGTTTGAGAATGAGCAGTTCTTC
>TRBV29-1|TRBJ2-6|-|TRBD1
CSVVKTGAGANVLTF
TGCAGCGTTGTAAAGACAGGGGCTGGGGCCAACGTCCTGACTTTC
>TRBV7-9|TRBJ2-2|-|-
CASSLSSRGRPRAGELFF
TGTGCCAGCAGCTTAAGCAGTCGGGGACGTCCTAGGGCCGGGGAGCTGTTTTTT
>TRBV19|TRBJ2-3|-|TRBD2
CASSLPSGGMDTQYF
TGTGCCAGTAGCCTCCCTAGCGGGGGGATGGATACGCAGTATTTT
>TRBV5-4|TRBJ1-4|-|TRBD1
CASSGTGRINEKLFF
TGTGCCAGCAGCGGGACAGGCCGGATAAATGAAAAACTGTTTTTT
>TRBV7-3|TRBJ2-3|-|TRBD2
CASRAGLAGPDTQYF
TGTGCCAGCAGGGCGGGACTAGCGGGTCCAGATACGCAGTATTTT
>TRBV10-3|TRBJ2-5|-|-
CAISESYPTAGETQYF
TGTGCCATCAGTGAGTCGTACCCTACCGCGGGAGAGACCCAGTACTTC
>TRBV28|TRBJ1-2|-|-
CASSFTYGYTF
TGTGCCAGCAGTTTCACCTATGGCTACACCTTC
>TRBV7-3|TRBJ2-1|-|-
CASSLGFRGNEQFF
TGTGCCAGCAGCTTAGGTTTCAGGGGAAATGAGCAGTTCTTC
>TRBV2|TRBJ2-2|-|TRBD1
CASRGLGTGNTGELFF
TGTGCCAGCAGGGGACTCGGGACAGGGAACACCGGGGAGCTGTTTTTT
>TRBV7-3|TRBJ2-3|-|-
CASSSGTTTDTQYF
TGTGCCAGCAGTTCCGGGACGACAACGGATACGCAGTATTTT
>TRBV15|TRBJ2-1|-|TRBD2
CATSRAGTKSNEQFF
TGTGCCACCAGCAGAGCCGGGACTAAGTCCAATGAGCAGTTCTTC
>TRBV19|TRBJ2-2|-|-
CASIGKGVTGELFF
TGTGCCAGTATCGGGAAGGGGGTGACCGGGGAGCTGTTTTTT
>TRBV5-1|TRBJ2-1|-|-
CASSLRARSNLVRSSYNEQFF
TGCGCCAGCAGCTTGCGGGCAAGGAGCAATTTGGTCCGTAGCTCCTACAATGAGCAGTTCTTC
>TRBV18|TRBJ1-1|-|-
CASSEGFGAEAFF
TGTGCCAGCTCAGAGGGATTTGGCGCTGAAGCTTTCTTT
>TRBV6-6|TRBJ1-1|-|-
CASSYGSRMNTEAFF
TGTGCCAGCAGTTACGGCTCTCGAATGAACACTGAAGCTTTCTTT
>TRBV6-6|TRBJ1-3|many|-
CASIKSRGNTIYF
TGTGCCAGCATAAAGAGTCGGGGAAACACCATATATTTT
>TRBV18|TRBJ2-7|-|-
CASSPQSQSSYEQYF
TGTGCCAGCTCCCCCCAGAGTCAGAGCTCCTACGAGCAGTACTTC
>TRBV2|TRBJ1-2|-|TRBD1
CASSVGQGVVYTF
TGTGCCAGCAGTGTGGGACAGGGGGTAGTCTACACCTTC
>TRBV6-5|TRBJ1-3|-|TRBD1
CASRDREWAGNTIYF
TGTGCCAGCCGGGACAGGGAGTGGGCTGGAAACACCATATATTTT
>TRBV28|TRBJ1-5|-|-
CASLAGGGGQPQHF
TGTGCCAGCCTCGCGGGGGGCGGAGGTCAGCCCCAGCATTTT
>TRBV2|TRBJ1-5|-|-
CASSERSWGQPQHF
TGTGCCAGCAGTGAACGTTCCTGGGGGCAGCCCCAGCATTTT
>TRBV30|TRBJ2-1|-|-
CAWSGQAYNEQFF
TGTGCCTGGAGTGGCCAGGCGTACAATGAGCAGTTCTTC
>TRBV7-9|TRBJ1-2|-|TRBD1
CASTRTGVDYGYTF
TGTGCCAGCACCCGGACAGGGGTCGACTATGGCTACACCTTC
>TRBV4-1|TRBJ2-1|-|-
CASSQEESSYNEQFF
TGCGCCAGCAGCCAAGAAGAAAGCTCCTACAATGAGCAGTTCTTC
>TRBV19|TRBJ1-5|-|-
CASSIVASNQPQHF
TGTGCCAGTAGTATAGTCGCTAGCAATCAGCCCCAGCATTTT
>TRBV19|TRBJ1-1|-|-
CASSILPGKSPNTEAFF
TGTGCCAGTAGTATCCTCCCCGGGAAGTCGCCGAACACTGAAGCTTTCTTT
>TRBV5-1|TRBJ1-1|once|TRBD1
CASSPRPGDRATPLNTEAFF
TGCGCCAGCAGCCCCCGGCCGGGGGACAGGGCTACACCTTTGAACACTGAAGCTTTCTTT
>TRBV18|TRBJ2-7|-|TRBD2
CASSPTPYGRASEQYF
TGTGCCAGCTCACCAACCCCCTACGGGAGGGCCTCCGAGCAGTACTTC
>TRBV7-9|TRBJ2-2|-|TRBD1
CASSLFGTGNTGELFF
TGTGCCAGCAGCTTATTCGGGACAGGGAACACCGGGGAGCTGTTTTTT
>TRBV5-6|TRBJ1-3|-|-
CASRQGHSSGNTIYF
TGTGCCAGCAGACAAGGACATAGCTCTGGAAACACCATATATTTT
>TRBV5-1|TRBJ1-3|-|TRBD1
CASSLAGTGGEDTIYF
TGCGCCAGCAGCTTGGCAGGGACAGGGGGCGAAGACACCATATATTTT
>TRBV2|TRBJ1-2|-|-
CASSKEGYGYTF
TGTGCCAGCAGTAAGGAGGGCTATGGCTACACCTTC
>TRBV19|TRBJ2-1|-|-
CASSLLVTGNEQFF
TGTGCCAGTAGTTTACTAGTCACGGGGAATGAGCAGTTCTTC
>TRBV28|TRBJ1-1|-|-
CASSLRRGGTEAFF
TGTGCCAGCAGTTTACGGCGGGGGGGCACTGAAGCTTTCTTT
>TRBV5-4|TRBJ2-1|-|-
CASSLGNNNEQFF
TGTGCCAGCAGCTTGGGAAATAACAATGAGCAGTTCTTC
>TRBV29-1|TRBJ1-5|-|TRBD1
CSVGDRYNQPQHF
TGCAGCGTTGGGGACAGGTACAATCAGCCCCAGCATTTT
>TRBV9|TRBJ2-2|-|-
CASTPLANTGELFF
TGTGCCAGCACCCCGCTGGCGAACACCGGGGAGCTGTTTTTT
>TRBV6-6|TRBJ1-1|-|TRBD1
CASSDDRGRTEAFF
TGTGCCAGCAGCGACGACAGGGGGCGGACTGAAGCTTTCTTT
>TRBV7-2|TRBJ2-7|-|-
CASSLDAVDEQYF
TGTGCCAGCAGCTTAGATGCCGTGGACGAGCAGTACTTC
>TRBV9|TRBJ1-1|-|-
CASSPGLNTEAFF
TGTGCCAGCAGCCCAGGTTTGAACACTGAAGCTTTCTTT
>TRBV27|TRBJ1-5|-|TRBD1
CASSSLGQGENQPQHF
TGTGCCAGCAGTTCCCTCGGACAGGGGGAAAATCAGCCCCAGCATTTT
>TRBV6-1|TRBJ1-3|-|TRBD1
CASSADRGNTIYF
TGTGCCAGCAGTGCGGACAGGGGAAACACCATATATTTT
>TRBV11-2|TRBJ1-2|-|-
CASSPDPNYGYTF
TGTGCCAGCAGCCCCGACCCTAACTATGGCTACACCTTC
>TRBV9|TRBJ2-1|-|TRBD2
CASSVATSGYNEQFF
TGTGCCAGCAGCGTAGCAACTAGCGGGTACAATGAGCAGTTCTTC
>TRBV5-4|TRBJ1-2|few|TRBD1
CASSLGTGDYGYTF
TGTGCCAGCAGCTTGGGGACAGGGGATTATGGCTACACCTTC